One and the same sample provided the 10 T cell receptor beta chains below, sequenced in a study of cytomegalovirus exposure and HLA in healthy donors. Primers for the PCR totalled 60 Vbeta and 13 Jbeta. Sequenced by immunoSEQ multiplex PCR; TCRdb stores in-frame clones only, minus some. The table shows around 200,000 clones, with under 85% occurring only once. The sample taken for sequencing was PBMCs. The source of these receptors is a man between 45 and 60 years old in good health and CMV-seronegative.

The chain carries TRBV11-2 and TRBJ2-5; 13 nucleotides line up with TRBD2. This CDR3 spans 17 amino acids. CDR1 and CDR2 from the germline V gene are SGHAT and FQNNGV. V dropped 2 bases and J dropped 2; count of bases not matched to a gene: 5. This CDR3 reads CASSLTLAGGGQETQYF. The CDR3 DNA is TGTGCCAGCAGCTTAACACTAGCGGGAGGGGGGCAAGAGACCCAGTACTTC.

The chain links TRBV5-1 to TRBJ2-7, with 10 bases fitting TRBD2. The J segment lost 2 bases and the V segment lost 4 bases, leaving 6 bases of the junction unmatched. This CDR3 is 15 amino acids long. From germline, CDR1 is SGHRS and CDR2 YFSETQ. The CDR3 here is CASSDRLAGPYEQYF. In DNA form, the CDR3 reads TGCGCCAGCAGCGACAGACTAGCGGGCCCCTACGAGCAGTACTTC.

The sample holds one count of this clone. This chain joins TRBV27 and TRBJ2-3, with D maybe TRBD1 (5 bases). The CDR3 runs 14 residues. Per germline, CDR1 MNHEY and CDR2 SMNVEV (reference sequence). Trimming left V 2 bases short and J 5 bases short, with 11 bases between. The CDR3 DNA follows: TGTGCCAGCAGTTTAGAAGGGGCCGGAGATACGCAGTATTTT. This codes for CASSLEGAGDTQYF.

The V and J genes are TRBV19 and TRBJ2-7, with 11 nucleotides matching TRBD1. Germline V gene data show CDR1 as LNHDA and CDR2 as SQIVND (reference sequence). The CDR3 totals 15 residues. After removal of 4 bases from V and 2 bases from J, the junction contained 4 bases not matched to a gene. The CDR3 here is CASSRGQGGTYEQYF. The CDR3 coding sequence is TGTGCCAGTAGTAGGGGACAGGGGGGCACCTACGAGCAGTACTTC.

Only one count was recorded for this clone. The chain has TRBV7-3 and TRBJ2-1; 7 bases are a match to TRBD1. This CDR3 comprises 15 residues. Germline CDR1 SGHTA, CDR2 FQGTGA. The J segment lost 2 bases and the V segment lost 5 bases, leaving 6 bases of the junction unmatched. The CDR3 spells CASSLDRVAYNEQFF. The CDR3 DNA follows: TGTGCCAGCAGCCTAGACAGGGTGGCCTACAATGAGCAGTTCTTC.

The rearrangement joins TRBV4-2 to TRBJ2-3; 11 bases line up with TRBD2. Germline V lookup: CDR1 LGHNA, CDR2 YNFKEQ. The ends lost 1 base at V and 5 bases at J; junction bases unmatched: 2. CDR3 length equals 15 residues. CDR3 DNA: TGTGCCAGCAGCCAAGGGGGGACTAGCGGAGATACGCAGTATTTT. Protein sequence: CASSQGGTSGDTQYF.

This clone was recorded once. The chain uses TRBV7-2 and TRBJ1-2, with TRBD1 as a possible D gene (6 bases). CDR3 length: 15 residues. CDR1 and CDR2 (germline): SGHTA, FQGNSA. V lost 5 bases and J lost 8, with 21 bases in between. In DNA form, the CDR3 reads TGTGCCAGCAGCAGAACCGGACAGTGGGAATCGGGCTACACCTTC. It yields the protein CASSRTGQWESGYTF.

Only one count was recorded for this clone. The chain combines TRBV6-5 with TRBJ2-5, with D unclear. The CDR3 loop spans 14 amino acids. Germline lookup yields CDR1 MNHEY and CDR2 SVGAGI. V gave up 4 bases and J gave up 0 bases, with 9 bases separating them. The CDR3 DNA reads as TGTGCCAGCAGTTTCCTTAGAAACCAAGAGACCCAGTACTTC. Its protein is CASSFLRNQETQYF.

This sequence joins TRBV2 and TRBJ2-5, with a tentative D call TRBD2 (6 bases). CDR3 length: 15 amino acids. In germline, CDR1 is SNHLY, CDR2 FYNNEI. Trimming left V 4 bases short and J 4 bases short, with 16 bases between. CDR3 residues: CASSGDSGTRETQYF. The CDR3 bases are TGTGCCAGCAGTGGAGACTCCGGGACTCGAGAGACCCAGTACTTC.

This rearrangement joins TRBV9 to TRBJ1-4; 10 bases match TRBD1. The junction had 5 bases not matched to a gene; V was cut back by 4 bases and J by 5 bases. In germline, CDR1 is SGDLS, CDR2 YYNGEE. The CDR3 covers 15 residues. The CDR3 DNA is TGTGCCAGCAGCTCCCCGGGACAGGGGAATGAAAAACTGTTTTTT. Translating gives CASSSPGQGNEKLFF.